Given below is one TCR beta chain in context. Its antigen is not identified. The donors, nominally healthy at sampling, likely had unrecorded immune exposures. Trimming at V came to 5 bases and at J to 10 bases, leaving 13 bases not matched to a gene. The CDR3 is made up of 14 amino acids. The germline gives CDR1 SGHNT, CDR2 YENEEA. The data were obtained in a study of cytomegalovirus exposure and HLA in healthy donors. Study-level points and caveats: A reported reduction in N-insertions relative to the roughly 610-donor mean was seen in an Asian-associated ancestry cluster in a later analysis.

The PCR ran on 60 Vbeta and 13 Jbeta primers. Produced via immunoSEQ multiplex PCR; TCRdb's table is partial and in-frame only. The sample records approximately 100,000 clones, about 76% being singletons. The V call is TRBV11-3, the J call TRBJ1-1; 7 nucleotides match TRBD1. The specimen was PBMCs. This TCR was sampled from a woman between 40 and 55 years old in good health and CMV-seronegative. The CDR3 region is CASSDSRRDRGAFF. The CDR3 region has the DNA TGTGCCAGCAGCGACAGCCGTCGGGACAGAGGAGCTTTCTTT.